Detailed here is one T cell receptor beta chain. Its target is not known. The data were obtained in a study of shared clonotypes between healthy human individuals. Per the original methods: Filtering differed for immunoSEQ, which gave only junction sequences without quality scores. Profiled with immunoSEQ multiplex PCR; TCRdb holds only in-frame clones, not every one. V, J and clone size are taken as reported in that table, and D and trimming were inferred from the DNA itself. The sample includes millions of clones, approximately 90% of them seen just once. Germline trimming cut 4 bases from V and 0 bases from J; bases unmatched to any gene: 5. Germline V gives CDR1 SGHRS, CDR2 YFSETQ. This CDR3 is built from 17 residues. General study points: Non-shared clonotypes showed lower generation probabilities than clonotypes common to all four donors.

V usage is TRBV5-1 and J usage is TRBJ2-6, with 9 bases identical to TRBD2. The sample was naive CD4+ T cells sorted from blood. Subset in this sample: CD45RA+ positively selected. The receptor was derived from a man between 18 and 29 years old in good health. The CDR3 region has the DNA TGCGCCAGCAGCCCTAGCGGGACCTACTCTGGGGCCAACGTCCTGACTTTC. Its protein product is CASSPSGTYSGANVLTF.